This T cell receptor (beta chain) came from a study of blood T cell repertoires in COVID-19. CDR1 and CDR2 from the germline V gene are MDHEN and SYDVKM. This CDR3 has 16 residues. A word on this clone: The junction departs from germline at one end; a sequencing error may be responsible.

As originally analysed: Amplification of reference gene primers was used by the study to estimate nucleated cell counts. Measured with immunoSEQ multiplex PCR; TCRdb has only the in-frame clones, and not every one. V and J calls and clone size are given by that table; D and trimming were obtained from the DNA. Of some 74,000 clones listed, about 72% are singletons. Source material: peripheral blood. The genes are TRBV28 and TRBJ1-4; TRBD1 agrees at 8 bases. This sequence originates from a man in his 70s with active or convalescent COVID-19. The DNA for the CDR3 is TGTGCCAGCAGCTCCGACTGGGACAGGACTAGAGAAACACTGTTTTTT. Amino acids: CASSSDWDRTRETLFF.